Presented here are 10 T cell receptor beta chains from one specimen sequenced in a study of T-cell reconstitution after alpha-beta-depleted transplantation in children. Molecular barcoding with unique molecular identifiers was used for the TCRbeta library. TCRdb passed the PCR reads through MiXCR, listing each CDR3 protein once. Of about 230,000 distinct CDR3 sequences listed, roughly 9% are singletons. The sample here was PBMCs from the stem cell graft donor, taken from the stem cell graft. The receptors shown here come from a human donor who donated a stem cell graft to a child with acute lymphoblastic leukemia.

This clonotype appeared many times. The rearrangement links TRBV6-2 or TRBV6-3 to TRBJ1-2; D is possibly TRBD1 (6 bases). Germline CDR1 reads MNHEY; CDR2 reads SVGEGT. V gave up 5 bases and J gave up 0 bases, with 16 bases separating them. The length of the CDR3 is 16 residues. The CDR3 coding sequence is TGTGCCAGCAGTAAGTCGCCCGGGACAACTAACTATGGCTACACCTTC. This translates into CASSKSPGTTNYGYTF.

This clonotype was picked up many times. This sequence joins TRBV6-5 and TRBJ1-1; D is unclear. V was trimmed by 2 bases and J by 6 bases, leaving 19 bases between them. The CDR3 contains 16 residues. Germline V gives CDR1 MNHEY, CDR2 SVGAGI. DNA for the CDR3: TGTGCCAGCAGTTACCTTTCAGTTCAAAGACCGGCTGAAGCTTTCTTT. It codes for CASSYLSVQRPAEAFF.

This clonotype was counted ten times or more. The chain is built from TRBV12-3 or TRBV12-4 and TRBJ1-2; D gene ambiguous. The CDR3 covers 13 residues. Trimming removed 3 bases from V and 9 bases from J, with 14 bases in between. The CDR3 DNA reads as TGTGCCAGCAGTTTTAATCGCTATGATCGCTACACCTTC. This sequence encodes CASSFNRYDRYTF.

V and J are TRBV9 and TRBJ1-4; D is perhaps TRBD1 (6 bases). There are 14 residues in the CDR3. Germline V CDR1 and CDR2: SGDLS, YYNGEE. V dropped 3 bases and J dropped 4 bases, with 10 bases sitting between them. For the CDR3, the DNA is TGTGCCAGCAGCGCGGGACATATTAATGAAAAACTGTTTTTT. It is translated as CASSAGHINEKLFF.

This clonotype was seen ten or more times. Mismatch with germline at one junction end may stem from a read error. The chain employs TRBV5-1 and TRBJ2-7, with 8 positions matching TRBD1. CDR1 is SGHRS and CDR2 is YFSETQ in the germline V gene. The CDR3 contains 14 residues. CDR3 sequence (DNA): TGTGCCAGCTCAAGCGGACAGGGTACCTACGAGCAGTACTTC. Translation gives CASSSGQGTYEQYF.

This clonotype was seen many times. This chain connects TRBV7-8 to TRBJ1-1; possibly TRBD1 for D (5 bases). The V end was cut by 0 bases, the J end by 0 bases, with 11 bases between. Germline assignment: CDR1 SGHVS and CDR2 FQNEAQ. This CDR3 spans 16 amino acids. The DNA for the CDR3 is TGTGCCAGCAGCTTAGCCGTTATGGGGGTGAACACTGAAGCTTTCTTT. Its translation: CASSLAVMGVNTEAFF. The full variable domain, completed using reference TRBV7-8 and TRBJ1-1, is GAGVSQSPRYKVAKRGQDVALRCDPISGHVSLFWYQQALGQGPEFLTYFQNEAQLDKSGLPSDRFFAERPEGSVSTLKIQRTQQEDSAVYLCASSLAVMGVNTEAFFGQGTRLTVV.

Many counts were recorded for this clonotype. The CDR3 reads CASSPGLAGFQETQYF. The CDR3 DNA sequence: TGCGCCAGCAGCCCGGGACTAGCGGGGTTCCAAGAGACCCAGTACTTC. The chain has TRBV5-1 and TRBJ2-5, with TRBD2 matching over 13 bases. V gave up 4 bases and J gave up 1 base; unmatched junction bases: 4. This CDR3 has 16 amino acids. From germline, CDR1 is SGHRS and CDR2 YFSETQ.

The sample holds a few counts of this clonotype. This chain joins TRBV12-3 or TRBV12-4 and TRBJ1-1, with 10 bases matching TRBD1. V trimming: 7 bases; J trimming: 6 bases; junction bases outside the gene matches: 8. This CDR3 contains 14 residues. CDR3 sequence reads: CASTFGTGASEAFF. The CDR3 nucleotides read TGTGCCAGCACCTTCGGGACAGGGGCATCTGAAGCTTTCTTT.

This clonotype has a handful of counts. The chain carries TRBV15 and TRBJ1-1; D ambiguous. The length of the CDR3 is 18 residues. Germline V CDR1 and CDR2: LNHNV, YYDKDF (reference sequence). V shed 3 bases and J shed 2 bases, with 22 bases lying between them. This CDR3 is CATSSELSGQKPNTEAFF. Here the CDR3 DNA reads TGTGCCACCAGCAGCGAACTGAGCGGTCAAAAACCAAACACTGAAGCTTTCTTT. The whole variable domain, filled in from reference TRBV15 and TRBJ1-1, reads DAMVIQNPRYQVTQFGKPVTLSCSQTLNHNVMYWYQQKSSQAPKLLFHYYDKDFNNEADTPDNFQSRRPNTSFCFLDIRSPGLGDTAMYLCATSSELSGQKPNTEAFFGQGTRLTVV.

The rearrangement joins TRBV29-1 to TRBJ2-2, with 7 bases matching TRBD1. The CDR3 runs 14 residues. CDR1 SQVTM and CDR2 ANQGSEA come from the germline V gene. J gave up 6 bases and V 6 bases, and 10 bases lay outside the gene matches. The CDR3 sequence is CSVSDRVVSGELFF. CDR3 bases: TGCAGCGTGAGCGACAGGGTAGTCTCCGGGGAGCTGTTTTTT.